This passage covers 17 T cell receptor beta chains from one sample sequenced in a study of OX40 agonist ivuxolimab in advanced cancers. Clones were read by immunoSEQ multiplex PCR, and TCRdb kept only the in-frame ones, dropping some. The sample gives about 76,000 clones, less than 90% of which show up once; over 10% is in the top ten. Sequencing used CD4+ or CD8+ T cells sorted from blood, obtained in a trial of the OX40 agonist ivuxolimab. These receptors were collected from an adult with an advanced solid tumor such as melanoma, head and neck, liver or kidney cancer.

This rearrangement joins TRBV19 to TRBJ2-5; D ambiguous. CDR3 length: 13 amino acids. The V end lost 7 bases, the J end lost 2 bases, and 11 bases lay between the germline ends. From germline, CDR1 is LNHDA and CDR2 SQIVND (reference sequence). CDR3 DNA: TGTGCCAGTAAGGGTGAGGTACAAGAGACCCAGTACTTC. Its translation is CASKGEVQETQYF.

This chain connects TRBV4-1 to TRBJ2-7; no clear D gene. Looked up from germline, CDR1 is MGHRA and CDR2 is YSYEKL. There are 16 residues in the CDR3. Trimming removed 0 bases from V and 6 bases from J, with 18 bases in between. The CDR3 region is CASSQEAFSYLREQYF. The CDR3 DNA reads as TGCGCCAGCAGCCAAGAAGCCTTTTCTTACCTCCGCGAGCAGTACTTC.

The chain uses TRBV7-2 and TRBJ1-1; D ambiguous. V shed 1 base and J shed 10 bases, with 7 bases lying between them. Germline values: CDR1 SGHTA, CDR2 FQGNSA. CDR3 size: 11 residues. CDR3: CASSLEGGAFF. CDR3 nucleotides: TGTGCCAGCAGCTTAGAGGGAGGAGCTTTCTTT.

The V gene is TRBV6-1, the J gene TRBJ2-1, with 9 nucleotides matching TRBD2. CDR3 length: 14 residues. Germline lookup yields CDR1 MNHNS and CDR2 SASEGT. V was clipped by 7 bases and J by 7 bases; unmatched bases: 8. The CDR3 region has the DNA TGTGCCAGCATCGTAGCGGGAGACCGGAATGAGCAGTTCTTC. Amino acids: CASIVAGDRNEQFF.

This sequence joins TRBV23-1 and TRBJ1-2; the D gene is possibly TRBD1 (5 bases). Being an ORF, TRBV23-1 has a function that is uncertain. The CDR3 is 13 amino acids. Trimming took 11 bases from V and 7 from J, leaving 20 bases between them. This CDR3 is CAVEPRGASGYTF. As DNA, the CDR3 is TGCGCCGTAGAGCCGAGGGGCGCGAGTGGCTACACCTTC.

This chain joins TRBV7-9 and TRBJ1-2; the D is unclear. The V end was cut by 1 base, the J end by 5 bases, with 8 bases between. The CDR3 contains 13 residues. CDR1 is SEHNR and CDR2 is FQNEAQ in the germline V gene (reference sequence). The CDR3 nucleotides are TGTGCCAGCAGCTTAGTGGCTGATTATGGCTACACCTTC. Translated, it gives CASSLVADYGYTF.

V usage is TRBV5-1 and J usage is TRBJ1-1; 7 bases match TRBD1. The CDR3 consists of 14 residues. Germline trimming cut 4 bases from V and 5 bases from J; bases unmatched to any gene: 8. In germline, CDR1 is SGHRS, CDR2 YFSETQ. The CDR3 DNA is TGCGCCAGCAGCATCCGACAGGGTGGAACTGAAGCTTTCTTT. It yields the protein CASSIRQGGTEAFF.

The chain links TRBV7-8 to TRBJ1-5, with no clear D. V lost 2 bases, J lost 1 base, and 6 bases lay in between. CDR3 size: 14 residues. Germline CDR1 reads SGHVS; CDR2 reads FQNEAQ. CDR3: CASSLYTSNQPQHF. CDR3 DNA sequence: TGTGCCAGCAGCTTATATACAAGCAATCAGCCCCAGCATTTT.

The genes are TRBV19 and TRBJ2-7; D call uncertain. V lost 2 bases to trimming and J lost 2 bases, with 13 bases between them. The V gene's germline CDR1 is LNHDA and CDR2 SQIVND (reference sequence). This CDR3 region has 15 residues. Here the CDR3 DNA reads TGTGCCAGTAGTATAACTGGGCCCAGCCCCTACGAGCAGTACTTC. Translated, it gives CASSITGPSPYEQYF.

The rearrangement joins TRBV7-3 to TRBJ2-1; TRBD2 matches 10 bases. V shed 1 base, J shed 3 bases, and the junction held 6 bases outside the gene matches. Germline CDR1 SGHTA, CDR2 FQGTGA. The CDR3 has 17 residues. As DNA, the CDR3 is TGTGCCAGCAGCTTAATGGCTAGCGGGAGCATCTACAATGAGCAGTTCTTC. The encoded protein is CASSLMASGSIYNEQFF.

This clone showed up just a few times. This chain connects TRBV4-1 to TRBJ1-1; weak D call: TRBD1 (5 bases). This CDR3 region has 15 residues. Germline loops: CDR1 MGHRA, CDR2 YSYEKL. With 3 bases removed from V and 4 bases from J, the gap between germline ends came to 15 bases. CDR3 loop: CASSHLASQGTEAFF. The CDR3 DNA is TGCGCCAGCAGCCATCTGGCCTCGCAGGGCACTGAAGCTTTCTTT.

The chain combines TRBV11-3 with TRBJ2-3; D is undetermined. The germline gives CDR1 SGHNT, CDR2 YENEEA. Trimming took off 6 bases at V and 0 bases at J, with 13 bases between the two ends. The CDR3 contains 15 residues. CDR3 in amino acids: CASSRIESSTDTQYF. The CDR3 DNA reads as TGTGCCAGCAGTCGGATAGAATCTAGCACAGATACGCAGTATTTT.

About this clone: This same CDR3 is encoded by further DNA sequences in the sample. CDR3 in DNA: TGTGCCAGCAGCTTGGACAGGGAAGAGACCCAGTACTTC. The encoded protein is CASSLDREETQYF. The rearrangement joins TRBV7-3 to TRBJ2-5, with 8 bases lining up with TRBD1. V shed 3 bases, J shed 3 bases, and the junction held 0 bases outside the gene matches. Germline-derived CDR1 and CDR2 are SGHTA and FQGTGA. The CDR3 spans 13 residues.

The V and J genes are TRBV19 and TRBJ2-3; D is ambiguous. CDR3 length equals 14 residues. V lost 3 bases and J 5 bases, leaving 12 bases between the germline ends. Germline V gene sequence: CDR1 LNHDA, CDR2 SQIVND (reference sequence). The CDR3 region has the DNA TGTGCCAGTAGTATGGGGTCAGTACTAGATACGCAGTATTTT. Translating it yields CASSMGSVLDTQYF.

This sequence joins TRBV28 and TRBJ1-5; D gene unclear. In germline, CDR1 is MDHEN, CDR2 SYDVKM. Deletions cut 7 bases from V and 3 bases from J, with 13 bases between. The CDR3 totals 14 residues. CDR3 amino acids: CASTPRLFNQPQHF. CDR3 coding DNA: TGTGCCAGCACCCCTCGACTGTTCAATCAGCCCCAGCATTTT.

V is TRBV30 and J is TRBJ2-3; 8 positions agree with TRBD1. CDR3 length: 15 amino acids. Trimming cost V 3 bases and J 4 bases; bases outside gene matches: 9. Germline lookup yields CDR1 GTSNPN and CDR2 SVGIG (reference sequence). The chain's CDR3 is CAWSPPGGLSDTQYF. CDR3 in DNA: TGTGCCTGGAGCCCCCCAGGGGGCTTGTCAGATACGCAGTATTTT.

The table lists this clone with a few counts. This chain connects TRBV25-1 to TRBJ1-6; D ambiguous. The germline V and J ends were trimmed by 2 bases and 7 bases, with 15 bases remaining between them. This CDR3 has 16 residues. From germline, CDR1 is MGHDK and CDR2 SYGVNS. The CDR3 DNA reads as TGTGCCAGCAGTGAAGTCGAGGGCTTCCAAAATTCACCCCTCCACTTT. Protein product: CASSEVEGFQNSPLHF.